A selection of T cell receptor beta chains follows, all from one sample in a study of spatial heterogeneity in lung cancer. TCRdb redid the calling of the 5' RACE reads with MiXCR, one entry per CDR3 protein. The data show some 15,000 distinct CDR3 sequences, roughly 10% seen once. The sequencing here drew on PBMCs, taken at surgery. The source of these receptors is a female donor with early-stage non-small cell lung cancer. Both conserved end residues are trimmed from each CDR3. Size is stated for part of the rows, as once, few or many counts, or as a class when the clone is expanded.

size: -; V: TRBV29-1; CDR3: SVGPGTYNEQF
size: -; V: TRBV20-1; CDR3: SAALAGAGGETQY
size: -; V: TRBV20-1; CDR3: SASQGQGGGYT
size: many; V: TRBV6-5; CDR3: ASSQGLAGGRGYQETQY
size: many; V: TRBV6-5; CDR3: ASSPRSGYYGYT
size: -; V: TRBV2; CDR3: ASSESGPLGYT
size: many; V: TRBV2; CDR3: ASSRQVQYEQY
size: many; V: TRBV15; CDR3: ATSRIYRGRKGEAF
size: many; V: TRBV7-9; CDR3: ASSPTGGIYGYT
size: medium-sized; V: TRBV6-1; CDR3: ASSPAALAGGGKTQY
size: -; V: TRBV20-1; CDR3: SAATGPGEQY
size: few; V: TRBV29-1; CDR3: SVWTGDGGYT
size: many; V: TRBV3-1; CDR3: ASSQVAREPYEQY